This TCR beta chain was found in a study of T cells in Graves' hyperthyroidism and ophthalmopathy. The table lists this clonotype with many counts. Amplification of TCR beta CDR3 regions was performed using RNA transcripts as template. First-round RT-PCR targeting the TCR CDR3 was performed with the HTBI primer set. TCRdb used MiXCR to reprocess the multiplex PCR reads, holding one entry per CDR3 protein. This sample has approximately 430,000 distinct CDR3 sequences, with 15% to 18% found just once. This CDR3 spans 13 amino acids. Deletions cut 5 bases from V and 3 bases from J, with 11 bases between. The germline V gene has CDR1 SGHAT and CDR2 FQNNGV.

J is TRBJ2-7 and V is TRBV11-2; a weak D match, TRBD2 (6 bases). The TCR comes from a woman in her late teens or twenties with Graves' hyperthyroidism. Specimen: blood. CDR3 amino acids: CASSAGRNYEQYF. The CDR3 coding sequence is TGTGCCAGCAGCGCGGGACGTAACTACGAGCAGTACTTC.